Sequencing of this T cell receptor (beta chain) was carried out in a study of T cells after posttransplantation cyclophosphamide. Study observations and caveats: Donor-recipient repertoire similarity was low at 1-2 months, rising over year one. TRB overlap between skin or GI tissue T cells and blood was limited.

Trimming removed 0 bases at V and 0 bases at J, with 8 bases between. In germline, CDR1 is KGHSH, CDR2 LQKENI. The CDR3 has 15 amino acids. This clone was observed at least ten times. Its specificity is unknown. Clones were sequenced by immunoSEQ multiplex PCR, and TCRdb holds only the in-frame ones, with some missing. Singletons are absent from the sample, which has 37,000 or so clones. The genes are TRBV18 and TRBJ1-1, with a weak D call TRBD1 (5 bases). What was sequenced was PBMCs. The TCR originated in a man under 40 in good health and a related stem cell transplant donor. The CDR3 loop is CASSPPPGMNTEAFF. DNA of the CDR3: TGTGCCAGCTCACCACCGCCAGGGATGAACACTGAAGCTTTCTTT.